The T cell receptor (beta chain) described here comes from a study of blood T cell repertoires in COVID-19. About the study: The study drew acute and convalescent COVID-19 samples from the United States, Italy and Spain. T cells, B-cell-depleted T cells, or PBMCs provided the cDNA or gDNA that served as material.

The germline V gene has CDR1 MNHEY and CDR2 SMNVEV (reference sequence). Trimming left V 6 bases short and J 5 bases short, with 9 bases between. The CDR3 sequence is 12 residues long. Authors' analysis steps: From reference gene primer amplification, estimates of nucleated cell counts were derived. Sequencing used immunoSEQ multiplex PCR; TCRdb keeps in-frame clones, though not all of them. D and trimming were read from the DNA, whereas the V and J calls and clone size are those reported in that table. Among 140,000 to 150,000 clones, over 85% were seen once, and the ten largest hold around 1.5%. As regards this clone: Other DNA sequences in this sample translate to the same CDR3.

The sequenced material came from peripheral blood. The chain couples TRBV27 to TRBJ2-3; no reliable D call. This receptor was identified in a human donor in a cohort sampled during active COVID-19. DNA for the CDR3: TGTGCCAGCAGCTTAGGCCTAGATACGCAGTATTTT. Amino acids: CASSLGLDTQYF.